The 13 T cell receptor beta chains below were found in one sample sequenced in a study of cytomegalovirus exposure and HLA in healthy donors. Vbeta (60) and Jbeta (13) primers were used in the PCR. Method: immunoSEQ multiplex PCR; TCRdb's copy keeps in-frame clones and lacks some. The sample has some 90,000 clones; 82% are singletons. The sample was PBMCs. Receptors were obtained from a man aged 45-60 years in good health and CMV-seronegative.

In regard to this clone: The sample holds other DNA sequences that translate to the same CDR3. This chain joins TRBV28 and TRBJ2-7, with 10 nucleotides matching TRBD2. The length of the CDR3 is 15 residues. V lost 2 bases to trimming and J lost 0 bases; unmatched junction nucleotides: 1. Germline V lookup: CDR1 MDHEN, CDR2 SYDVKM. The CDR3 loop is CASSLLAGVSYEQYF. CDR3 nucleotides: TGTGCCAGCAGTTTACTAGCGGGGGTCTCCTACGAGCAGTACTTC.

The chain uses TRBV6-5 and TRBJ2-2; D not certain. Looked up from germline, CDR1 is MNHEY and CDR2 is SVGAGI. V was trimmed by 6 bases and J by 2 bases, leaving 13 bases between them. This CDR3 comprises 15 residues. The CDR3 is CASSPGLYNTGELFF. The CDR3 DNA reads as TGTGCCAGCAGCCCGGGTCTCTATAACACCGGGGAGCTGTTTTTT.

Notes on this clone: An end of the junction differs from the germline gene, which may be a read error. J is TRBJ2-7 and V is TRBV10-3; D may be TRBD2 (6 bases). The CDR3 contains 13 residues. The germline CDR1 and CDR2 sequences are ENHRY and SYGVKD. CDR3 DNA: TGTGCCATCCGGGGGACTGGAGCCTACGAGCGGTACTTC. Amino acids: CAIRGTGAYERYF.

The chain is built from TRBV13 and TRBJ1-3, with unresolved D. Germline loops: CDR1 PRHDT, CDR2 FYEKMQ (reference sequence). The CDR3 extends over 15 amino acids. The V end was cut by 0 bases, the J end by 3 bases, with 9 bases between. This CDR3 reads CASSLGHTDGNTIYF. For the CDR3, the DNA is TGTGCCAGCAGCTTAGGCCACACAGATGGAAACACCATATATTTT.

To note about this clone: Different DNA sequences within this sample yield the same CDR3. This chain links TRBV7-8 with TRBJ1-2; TRBD1 matches 9 bases. The V gene end was trimmed by 0 bases and the J gene end by 2 bases; junction bases not matched to a gene: 4. CDR3 length equals 16 residues. From germline, CDR1 is SGHVS and CDR2 FQNEAQ. CDR3 residues: CASSLAGQGGNYGYTF. CDR3 bases: TGTGCCAGCAGCTTAGCGGGACAGGGCGGGAACTATGGCTACACCTTC.

This clone was seen a few times. The V gene is TRBV2, the J gene TRBJ2-1, with 8 bases matching TRBD1. V dropped 3 bases and J dropped 9; count of bases not matched to a gene: 1. CDR1 and CDR2 from the germline V gene are SNHLY and FYNNEI. The CDR3 loop spans 12 amino acids. The CDR3 protein is CASSDRGREQFF. DNA of the CDR3: TGTGCCAGCAGTGACAGGGGGCGTGAGCAGTTCTTC.

The J gene is TRBJ1-1, the V gene TRBV6-5; maybe TRBD1 (5 bases). V was cut by 0 bases and J by 1 base, with 12 bases left in between. The CDR3 has 16 residues. Germline CDR1 MNHEY, CDR2 SVGAGI. CDR3 DNA sequence: TGTGCCAGCAGTTACTCGACAGCCCTCGCGAACACTGAAGCTTTCTTT. Its translation is CASSYSTALANTEAFF.

V is TRBV19 and J is TRBJ2-1; D uncertain. Trimming took 5 bases from V and 0 from J, leaving 14 bases between them. Germline assignment: CDR1 LNHDA and CDR2 SQIVND (reference sequence). The CDR3 contains 16 residues. The CDR3 coding sequence is TGTGCCAGTAGTCTACGGAGTTCGAGCTCCTACAATGAGCAGTTCTTC. This gives the protein CASSLRSSSSYNEQFF.

The rearrangement joins TRBV6-6 to TRBJ2-1; D perhaps matches TRBD2 (5 bases). Germline V lookup: CDR1 MNHNY, CDR2 SVGAGI (reference sequence). This CDR3 comprises 16 residues. Between the trimmed V and J ends, which lost 0 bases and 10 bases, there was a span of 19 bases. CDR3 in DNA: TGTGCCAGCAGTTACTCGAGTCCTAGCTTGCCGAGGGAGCAGTTCTTC. This encodes CASSYSSPSLPREQFF.

The rearrangement joins TRBV12-5 to TRBJ2-5; TRBD2 might be the D (5 bases). The CDR3 consists of 16 residues. V gave up 0 bases and J gave up 4 bases, with 15 bases separating them. Germline CDR1 LGHNT, CDR2 FRNRAP. CDR3 loop: CASGLVVGGEGETQYF. CDR3 DNA: TGTGCTAGTGGTTTGGTAGTGGGTGGTGAGGGAGAGACCCAGTACTTC.

The rearrangement links TRBV6-6 to TRBJ2-1, with 7 bases aligning to TRBD2. This CDR3 has 14 residues. Unmatched junction bases numbered 8, after V lost 8 bases and J lost 4 bases. CDR1 MNHNY and CDR2 SVGAGI come from the germline V gene (reference sequence). This chain's CDR3 is CASVGGTEYNEQFF. CDR3 sequence (DNA): TGTGCCAGCGTCGGGGGGACGGAATACAATGAGCAGTTCTTC.

This clone has only a few counts. The chain employs TRBV7-9 and TRBJ2-7; 8 nucleotides align to TRBD1. Germline lookup yields CDR1 SEHNR and CDR2 FQNEAQ (reference sequence). The CDR3 totals 14 residues. The V gene end was trimmed by 1 base and the J gene end by 5 bases; junction bases not matched to a gene: 4. The CDR3 spells CASSLGTGRDEQYF. The CDR3 DNA is TGTGCCAGCAGCTTAGGGACAGGGCGCGACGAGCAGTACTTC.

The rearrangement uses TRBV15 and TRBJ1-3; D remains ambiguous. This CDR3 has 14 residues. V was clipped by 1 base and J by 4 bases, with 8 bases between them. Germline assignment: CDR1 LNHNV and CDR2 YYDKDF (reference sequence). CDR3 nucleotides: TGTGCCACCAGCAGAGGAGCCGGGGGAAACACCATATATTTT. Translating gives CATSRGAGGNTIYF.